This T cell receptor beta chain was found in a study of T cells in Graves' hyperthyroidism and ophthalmopathy. Study-wide background: The authors collected peripheral blood at initial diagnosis, before any treatment.

Amplified TCR beta CDR3 regions came from RNA transcripts. A first-round RT-PCR of the TCR CDR3 used the HTBI primer set. TCRdb analysed the multiplex PCR reads with MiXCR anew, one entry per CDR3 protein. The table records fewer than 500,000 distinct CDR3 sequences, roughly 13% of them present only once. On this clonotype: What it binds is not known.

Lactation, pregnancy, other autoimmune disease or uncontrolled infection excluded patients. Clinical symptoms, serum thyroxine, TRAb, thyroid ultrasound and orbital computed tomography informed diagnoses. Study results and limitations: In the blood, most expanded thyroid clonotypes above 0.001 appeared as well.

The CDR3 totals 11 residues. The V end lost 7 bases, the J end lost 11 bases, and 14 bases lay between the germline ends. Germline V gene sequence: CDR1 MNHNS, CDR2 SASEGT. The chain has TRBV6-1 and TRBJ1-1; D is uncertain. The TCR sequence derives from a young man with Graves' hyperthyroidism that later progressed to Graves' ophthalmopathy. The sample comprised blood. The CDR3 sequence: CASTDARRAFF. The CDR3 bases are TGTGCCAGCACCGACGCCCGGCGGGCTTTCTTT.